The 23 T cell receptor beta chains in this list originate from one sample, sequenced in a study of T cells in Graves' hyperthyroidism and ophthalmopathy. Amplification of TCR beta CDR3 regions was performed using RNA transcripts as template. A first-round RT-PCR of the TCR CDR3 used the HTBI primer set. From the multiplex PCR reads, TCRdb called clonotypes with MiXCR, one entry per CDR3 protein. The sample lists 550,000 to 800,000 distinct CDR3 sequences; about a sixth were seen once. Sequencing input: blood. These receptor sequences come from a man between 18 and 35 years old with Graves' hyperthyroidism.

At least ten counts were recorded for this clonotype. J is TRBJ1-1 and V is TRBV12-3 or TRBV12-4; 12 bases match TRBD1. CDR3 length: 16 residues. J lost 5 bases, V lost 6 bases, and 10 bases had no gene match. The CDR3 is CASSPGTGGLRTEAFF. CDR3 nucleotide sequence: TGTGCCAGCAGCCCCGGGACAGGGGGCTTACGGACTGAAGCTTTCTTT.

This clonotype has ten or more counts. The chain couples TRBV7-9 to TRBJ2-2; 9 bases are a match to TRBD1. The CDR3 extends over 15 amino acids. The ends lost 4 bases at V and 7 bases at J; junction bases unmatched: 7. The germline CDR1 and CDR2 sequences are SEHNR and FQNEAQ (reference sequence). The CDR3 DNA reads TGTGCCAGCAGCTCGCGGACAGGGGATATCGGGGAGCTGTTTTTT. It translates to CASSSRTGDIGELFF.

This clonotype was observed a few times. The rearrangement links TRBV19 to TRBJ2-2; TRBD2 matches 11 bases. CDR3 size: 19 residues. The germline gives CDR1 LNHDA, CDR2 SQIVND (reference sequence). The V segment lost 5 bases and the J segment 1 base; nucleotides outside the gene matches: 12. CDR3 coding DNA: TGTGCCAGTAGTTATACCGAGGGACTAGCGGCTAAGAACACCGGGGAGCTGTTTTTT. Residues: CASSYTEGLAAKNTGELFF.

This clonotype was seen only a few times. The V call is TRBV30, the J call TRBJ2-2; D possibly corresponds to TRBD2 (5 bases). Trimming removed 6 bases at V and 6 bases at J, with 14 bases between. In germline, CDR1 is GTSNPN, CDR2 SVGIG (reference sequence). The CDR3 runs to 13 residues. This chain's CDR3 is CACQPRGAGELFF. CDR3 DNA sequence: TGTGCCTGTCAGCCCCGGGGAGCCGGGGAGCTGTTTTTT.

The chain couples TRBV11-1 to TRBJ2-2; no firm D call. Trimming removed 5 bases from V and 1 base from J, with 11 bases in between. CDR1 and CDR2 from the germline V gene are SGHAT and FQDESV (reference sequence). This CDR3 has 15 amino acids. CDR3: CASSASRRNTGELFF. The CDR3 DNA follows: TGTGCCAGCAGCGCCTCTAGGAGGAACACCGGGGAGCTGTTTTTT. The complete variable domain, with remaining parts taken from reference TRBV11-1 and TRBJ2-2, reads EAEVAQSPRYKITEKSQAVAFWCDPISGHATLYWYRQILGQGPELLVQFQDESVVDDSQLPKDRFSAERLKGVDSTLKIQPAELGDSAMYLCASSASRRNTGELFFGEGSRLTVL.

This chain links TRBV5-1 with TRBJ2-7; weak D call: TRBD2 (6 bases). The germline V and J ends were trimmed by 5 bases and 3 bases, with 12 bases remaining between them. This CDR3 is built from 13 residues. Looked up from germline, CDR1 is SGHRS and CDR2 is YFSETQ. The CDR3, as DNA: TGCGCCAGCAGTAGACTAGACGACTACGAGCAGTACTTC. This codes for CASSRLDDYEQYF.

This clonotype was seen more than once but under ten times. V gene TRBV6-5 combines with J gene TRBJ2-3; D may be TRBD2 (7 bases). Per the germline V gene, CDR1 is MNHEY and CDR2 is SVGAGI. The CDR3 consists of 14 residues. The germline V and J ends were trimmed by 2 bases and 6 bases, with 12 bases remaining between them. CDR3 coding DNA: TGTGCCAGCAGTTACGGGGGGGGCGCTGATACGCAGTATTTT. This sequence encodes CASSYGGGADTQYF.

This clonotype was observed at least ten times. The CDR3 DNA reads TGTGCCAGCAGAAAAGGTCTCCCAGGGAGTACTTACAATGAGCAGTTCTTC. Protein sequence: CASRKGLPGSTYNEQFF. The chain uses TRBV2 and TRBJ2-1; perhaps D is TRBD1 or TRBD2 (5 bases each). This CDR3 comprises 17 residues. The V and J ends lost 6 bases and 4 bases respectively, with 22 bases between them. The germline gives CDR1 SNHLY, CDR2 FYNNEI.

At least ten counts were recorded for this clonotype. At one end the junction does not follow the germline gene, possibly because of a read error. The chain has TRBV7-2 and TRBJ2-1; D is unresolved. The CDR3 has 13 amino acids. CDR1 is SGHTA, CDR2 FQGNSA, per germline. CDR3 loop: CASRLTSFNEQFF. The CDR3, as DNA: TGTGCCAGCAGACTCACCTCCTTCAATGAGCAGTTCTTC. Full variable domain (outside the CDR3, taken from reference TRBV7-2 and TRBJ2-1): GAGVSQSPSNKVTEKGKDVELRCDPISGHTALYWYRQSLGQGLEFLIYFQGNSAPDKSGLPSDRFSAERTGGSVSTLTIQRTQQEDSAVYLCASRLTSFNEQFFGPGTRLTVL.

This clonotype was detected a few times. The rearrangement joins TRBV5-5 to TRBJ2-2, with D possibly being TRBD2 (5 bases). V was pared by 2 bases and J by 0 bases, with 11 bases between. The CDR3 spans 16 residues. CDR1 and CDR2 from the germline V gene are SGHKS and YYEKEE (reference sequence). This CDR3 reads CASSFHKRTNTGELFF. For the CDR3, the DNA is TGTGCCAGCAGCTTTCATAAGCGGACGAACACCGGGGAGCTGTTTTTT. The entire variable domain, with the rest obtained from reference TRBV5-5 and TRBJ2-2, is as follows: DAGVTQSPTHLIKTRGQQVTLRCSPISGHKSVSWYQQVLGQGPQFIFQYYEKEERGRGNFPDRFSARQFPNYSSELNVNALLLGDSALYLCASSFHKRTNTGELFFGEGSRLTVL.

The CDR3 here is CSAIEGTNTEAFF. The CDR3 DNA sequence: TGCAGTGCTATCGAAGGGACGAACACTGAAGCTTTCTTT. The rearrangement joins TRBV20-1 to TRBJ1-1, with D possibly matching TRBD1 (5 bases). The CDR3 has 13 residues. V lost 4 bases and J 1 base, leaving 10 bases between the germline ends. CDR1 is DFQATT, CDR2 SNEGSKA, per germline (reference sequence).

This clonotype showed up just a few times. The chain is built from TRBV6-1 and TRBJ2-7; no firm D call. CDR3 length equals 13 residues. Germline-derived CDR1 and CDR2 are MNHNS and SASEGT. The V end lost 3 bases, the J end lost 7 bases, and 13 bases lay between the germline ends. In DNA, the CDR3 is TGTGCCAGCAGTGAGGATTCCCGGTGGGAGCAGTACTTC. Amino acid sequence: CASSEDSRWEQYF.

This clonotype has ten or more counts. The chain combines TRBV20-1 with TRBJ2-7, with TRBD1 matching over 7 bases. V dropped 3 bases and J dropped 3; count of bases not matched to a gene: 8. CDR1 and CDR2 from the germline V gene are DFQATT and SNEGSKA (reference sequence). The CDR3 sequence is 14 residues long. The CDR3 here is CSASTGTAGYEQYF. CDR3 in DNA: TGCAGTGCTAGTACCGGGACAGCCGGCTACGAGCAGTACTTC.

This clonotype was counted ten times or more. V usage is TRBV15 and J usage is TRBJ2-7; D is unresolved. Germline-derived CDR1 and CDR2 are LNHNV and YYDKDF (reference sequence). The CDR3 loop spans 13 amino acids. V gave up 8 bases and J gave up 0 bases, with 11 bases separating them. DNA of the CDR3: TGTGCCACCGCGACTCGGAGCTCCTACGAGCAGTACTTC. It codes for CATATRSSYEQYF.

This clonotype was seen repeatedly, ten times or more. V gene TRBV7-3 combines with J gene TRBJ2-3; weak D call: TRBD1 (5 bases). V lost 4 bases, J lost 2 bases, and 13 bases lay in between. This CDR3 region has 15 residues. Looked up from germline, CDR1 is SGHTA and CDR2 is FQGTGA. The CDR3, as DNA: TGTGCCAGCAGCTCTGGGGCCCCTACCACAGATACGCAGTATTTT. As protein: CASSSGAPTTDTQYF. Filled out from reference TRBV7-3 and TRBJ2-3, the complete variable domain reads GAGVSQTPSNKVTEKGKYVELRCDPISGHTALYWYRQSLGQGPEFLIYFQGTGAADDSGLPNDRFFAVRPEGSVSTLKIQRTERGDSAVYLCASSSGAPTTDTQYFGPGTRLTVL.

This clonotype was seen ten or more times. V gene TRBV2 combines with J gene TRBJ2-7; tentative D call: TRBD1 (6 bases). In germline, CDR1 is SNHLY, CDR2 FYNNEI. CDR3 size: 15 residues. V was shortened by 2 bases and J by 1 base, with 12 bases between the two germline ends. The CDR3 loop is CASSERQVPSYEQYF. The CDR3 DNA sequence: TGTGCCAGCAGTGAACGACAGGTACCGTCCTACGAGCAGTACTTC.

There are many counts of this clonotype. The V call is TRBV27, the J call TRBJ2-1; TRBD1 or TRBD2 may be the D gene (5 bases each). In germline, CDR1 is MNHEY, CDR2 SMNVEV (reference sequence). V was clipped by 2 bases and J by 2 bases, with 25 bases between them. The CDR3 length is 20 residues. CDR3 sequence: CASSLVGTGGIRVPYNEQFF. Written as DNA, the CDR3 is TGTGCCAGCAGTTTAGTAGGGACCGGAGGCATCAGAGTCCCCTACAATGAGCAGTTCTTC.

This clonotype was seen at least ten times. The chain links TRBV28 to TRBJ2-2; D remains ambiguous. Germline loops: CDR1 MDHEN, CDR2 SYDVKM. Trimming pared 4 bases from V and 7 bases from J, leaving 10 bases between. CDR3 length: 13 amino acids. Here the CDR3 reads CASSSGSLGELFF. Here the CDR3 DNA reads TGTGCCAGCAGTTCCGGCAGCCTCGGGGAGCTGTTTTTT.

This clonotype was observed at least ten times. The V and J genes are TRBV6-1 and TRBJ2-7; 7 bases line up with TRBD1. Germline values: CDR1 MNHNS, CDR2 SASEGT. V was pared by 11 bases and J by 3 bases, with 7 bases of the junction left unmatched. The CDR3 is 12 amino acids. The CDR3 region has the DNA TGTGCCTCCCGGGACAGAGTCTACGAGCAGTACTTC. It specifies CASRDRVYEQYF.

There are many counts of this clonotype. CDR3 residues: CASSPPLRETQYF. The CDR3 nucleotides read TGTGCCAGCAGTCCCCCATTGCGGGAGACCCAGTACTTC. V usage is TRBV12-3 or TRBV12-4 and J usage is TRBJ2-5; D unclear. The V gene lost 5 bases and the J gene lost 5 bases, with 12 bases spanning the gap. This CDR3 region has 13 residues.

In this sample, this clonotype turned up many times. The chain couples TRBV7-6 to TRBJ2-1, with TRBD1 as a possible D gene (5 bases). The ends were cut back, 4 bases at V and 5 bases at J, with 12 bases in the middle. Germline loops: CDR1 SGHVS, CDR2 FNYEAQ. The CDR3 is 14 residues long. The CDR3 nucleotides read TGTGCCAGCAGCTCGACAATAGGGGACAATGAGCAGTTCTTC. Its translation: CASSSTIGDNEQFF.

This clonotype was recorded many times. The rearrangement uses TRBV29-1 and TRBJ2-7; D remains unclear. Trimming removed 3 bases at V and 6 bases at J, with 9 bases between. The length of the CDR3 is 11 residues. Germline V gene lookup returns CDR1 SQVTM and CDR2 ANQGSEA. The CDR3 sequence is CSVEVGIEQYF. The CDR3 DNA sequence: TGCAGCGTTGAGGTGGGCATCGAGCAGTACTTC.

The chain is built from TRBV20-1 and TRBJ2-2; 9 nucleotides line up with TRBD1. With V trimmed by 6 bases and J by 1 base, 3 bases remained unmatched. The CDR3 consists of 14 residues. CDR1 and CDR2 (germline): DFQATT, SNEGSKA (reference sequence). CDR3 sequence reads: CSALGQGNTGELFF. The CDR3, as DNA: TGCAGTGCCTTGGGACAGGGGAACACCGGGGAGCTGTTTTTT.